Described below is a single T cell receptor beta chain sequence and its context. Both 60 Vbeta primers and 13 Jbeta primers went into the PCR. Profiled with immunoSEQ multiplex PCR; TCRdb holds only in-frame clones, not every one. Of 85,000 to 130,000 clones listed, 71% were seen once; the top ten hold 2.5% to 3.5%. This CDR3 contains 15 residues. Trimming pared 8 bases from V and 2 bases from J, leaving 15 bases between. CDR1 and CDR2 (germline): SEHNR, FQNEAQ (reference sequence). This entry comes from a study of cytomegalovirus exposure and HLA in healthy donors. This receptor was identified in a female donor in good health and CMV-seronegative. The sample was PBMCs. The chain carries TRBV7-9 and TRBJ2-2; D gene unclear. As DNA, the CDR3 is TGTGCCAGCCCCCCCGAAAACAGAAACACCGGGGAGCTGTTTTTT. It specifies CASPPENRNTGELFF. The full variable domain, in which reference TRBV7-9 and TRBJ2-2 provide the parts outside the CDR3, is DTGVSQNPRHKITKRGQNVTFRCDPISEHNRLYWYRQTLGQGPEFLTYFQNEAQLEKSRLLSDRFSAERPKGSFSTLEIQRTEQGDSAMYLCASPPENRNTGELFFGEGSRLTVL.